The T cell receptor beta chain described here comes from a study of T-cell memory formation after mild COVID-19 (dated by TCRdb to the early 2020s). For context, the study as a whole: TCR sequence clusters from the two donors were largely donor specific. Two young, previously healthy adult volunteers made up the cohort, one male and one female. Longitudinal TCRalpha and TCRbeta repertoire sequencing tracked T-cell clones expanding and contracting after mild COVID-19 in a couple of donors.

This clonotype has ten or more counts. The specificity of this receptor is unknown. Within one base of it there is no much larger clone, and no base qualities were kept. Ficoll-Paque density gradient centrifugation was the method used to isolate PBMCs. The instrument given in TCRdb is Illumina NovaSeq 6000. cDNA libraries for TCRalpha and TCRbeta were prepared by 5'RACE using constant-segment primers, with sample barcodes and unique molecular identifiers added. RNA was extracted from every sample with Trizol reagent. Library amplification was performed in two PCR steps, and a second sample barcode and Illumina TruSeq adapters were introduced in the second step. Sequencing of libraries was performed on an Illumina NovaSeq with 2 x 150 bp paired-end reads. On the authors' methods: Reads were demultiplexed and collapsed into UMI-guided consensus sequences with migec v1.2.7. Using mixcr v2.1.11, UMI consensuses were aligned to TRA and TRB V and J templates and then assembled into clonotypes. Expanded or contracted clonotypes were those called significant by both edgeR and NoisET, with noise models trained on biological replicates. For edgeR calls, the cutoffs were a false discovery rate-adjusted p below 0.01 and a log2 fold-change threshold of 1. As an exploratory analysis of dynamics, PCA with hierarchical clustering was applied to max-normalized trajectories of the 1000 most abundant clonotypes. Separately sequenced CD4+ and CD8+ repertoires were used to assign a CD4 or CD8 phenotype to each responding clone. TCRdb reran the public reads through fastp at Q25 and MiXCR, keeping productive beta chains. Each record represents a unique CDR3 protein, reported with the most common genes and DNA among its rows. In this record, the V and J calls reflect TCRdb's handling and not the investigators' own analysis. The sample contains approximately 210,000 distinct CDR3 sequences, 10% to 13% of them found a single time. Approximately 3% of the sample lies in the top ten.

The research as a whole found: The detection of some responding clones in pre-infection memory suggests that pre-existing cross-reactive memory T cells joined the SARS-CoV-2 response. Contracting CD4+ clones appeared mostly in the CM and EM memory subsets, whereas CD8+ clones were enriched in EMRA. From day 15 to 85, contracting clones showed balanced CD4/CD8 phenotypes, whereas a second wave of clones that expanded from day 15 to 37 leaned towards CD4+. The second-wave clones that peaked on day 37 were not confirmed to be SARS-CoV-2 specific. The study covered only a couple of mild cases, and larger cohorts including severe cases with pre-infection samples were considered necessary.

This TCR was recovered from a man aged 18 to 30 who had mild COVID-19 (a few samples of this study predate the infection). The sample titles of this study are shuffled in the database, so cell type and time point are left out; the donor was told from shared clones. Sequenced: PBMCs or a T cell subset sorted from them (not recorded which).

The nucleotide sequence is TGCAGTGCTGCCCGGACAGGGACAGAGACCCAGTACTTC. Protein translation: CSAARTGTETQYF. The rearranged chain carries TRBV20-1 and TRBJ2-5; TRBD1 aligns with 8 central bases. The CDR3 sequence holds 13 residues, the cysteine and phenylalanine included. Just the 39-base CDR3 DNA is kept, in frame starting at base 1. The germline V end is reduced by 5 bases and the J end by 4 bases; junction bases left unmatched: 6. The germline V gene (reference sequence) gives CDR1 as DFQATT and CDR2 as SNEGSKA.